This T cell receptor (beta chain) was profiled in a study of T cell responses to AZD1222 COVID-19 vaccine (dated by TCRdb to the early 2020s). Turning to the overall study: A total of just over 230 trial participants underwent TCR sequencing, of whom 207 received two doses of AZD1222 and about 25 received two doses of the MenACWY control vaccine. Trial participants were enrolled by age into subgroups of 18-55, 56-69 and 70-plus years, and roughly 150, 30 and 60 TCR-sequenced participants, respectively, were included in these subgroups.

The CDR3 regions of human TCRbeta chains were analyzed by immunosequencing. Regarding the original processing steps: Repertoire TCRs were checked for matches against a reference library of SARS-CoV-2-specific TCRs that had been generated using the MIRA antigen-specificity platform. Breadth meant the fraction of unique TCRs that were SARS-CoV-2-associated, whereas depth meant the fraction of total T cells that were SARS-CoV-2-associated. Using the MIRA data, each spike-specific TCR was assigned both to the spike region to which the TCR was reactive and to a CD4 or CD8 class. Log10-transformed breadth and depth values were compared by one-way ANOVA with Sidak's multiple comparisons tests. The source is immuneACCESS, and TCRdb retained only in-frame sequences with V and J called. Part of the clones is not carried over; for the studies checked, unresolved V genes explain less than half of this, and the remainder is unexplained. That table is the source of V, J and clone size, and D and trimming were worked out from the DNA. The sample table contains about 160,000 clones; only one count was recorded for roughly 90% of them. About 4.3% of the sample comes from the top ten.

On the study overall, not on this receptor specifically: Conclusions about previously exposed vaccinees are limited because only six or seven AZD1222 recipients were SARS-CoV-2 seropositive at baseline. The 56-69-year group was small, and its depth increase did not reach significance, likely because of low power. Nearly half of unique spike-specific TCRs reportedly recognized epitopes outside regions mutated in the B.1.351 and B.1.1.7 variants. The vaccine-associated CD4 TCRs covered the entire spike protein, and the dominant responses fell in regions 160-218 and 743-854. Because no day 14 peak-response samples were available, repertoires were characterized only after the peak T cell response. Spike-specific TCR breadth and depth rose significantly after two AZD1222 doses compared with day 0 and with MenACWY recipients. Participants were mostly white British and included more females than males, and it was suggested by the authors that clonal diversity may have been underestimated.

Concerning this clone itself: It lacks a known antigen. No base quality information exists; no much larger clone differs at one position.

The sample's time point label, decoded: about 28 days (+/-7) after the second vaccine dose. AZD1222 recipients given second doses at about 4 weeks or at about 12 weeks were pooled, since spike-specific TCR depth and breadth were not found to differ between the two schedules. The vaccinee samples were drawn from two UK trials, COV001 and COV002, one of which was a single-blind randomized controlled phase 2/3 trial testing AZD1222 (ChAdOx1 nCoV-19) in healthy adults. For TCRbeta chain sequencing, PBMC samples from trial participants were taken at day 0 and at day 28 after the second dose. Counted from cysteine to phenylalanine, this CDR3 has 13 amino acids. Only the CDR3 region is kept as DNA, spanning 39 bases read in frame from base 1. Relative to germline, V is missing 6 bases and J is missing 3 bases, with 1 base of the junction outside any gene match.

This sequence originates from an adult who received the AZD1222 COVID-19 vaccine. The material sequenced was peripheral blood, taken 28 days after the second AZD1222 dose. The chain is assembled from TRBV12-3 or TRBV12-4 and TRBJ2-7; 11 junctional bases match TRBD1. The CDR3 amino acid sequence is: CASRGQGVYEQYF. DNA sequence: TGTGCCAGCAGGGGACAGGGGGTCTACGAGCAGTACTTC.